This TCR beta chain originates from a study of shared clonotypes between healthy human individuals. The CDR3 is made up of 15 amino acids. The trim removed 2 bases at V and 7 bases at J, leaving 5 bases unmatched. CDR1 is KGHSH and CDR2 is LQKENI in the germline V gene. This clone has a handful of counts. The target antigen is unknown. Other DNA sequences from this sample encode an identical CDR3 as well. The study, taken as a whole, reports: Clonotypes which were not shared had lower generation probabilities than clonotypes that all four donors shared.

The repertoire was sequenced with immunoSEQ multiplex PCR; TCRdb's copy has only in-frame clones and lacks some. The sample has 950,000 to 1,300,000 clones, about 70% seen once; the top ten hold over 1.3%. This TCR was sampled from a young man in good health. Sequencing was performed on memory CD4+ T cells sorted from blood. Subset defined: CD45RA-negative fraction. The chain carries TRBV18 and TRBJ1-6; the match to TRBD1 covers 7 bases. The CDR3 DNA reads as TGTGCCAGCTCACCAAAGCAGGGGGTAAATTCACCCCTCCACTTT. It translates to CASSPKQGVNSPLHF.